These T cell receptor beta chains were read from a single sample in a study of blood T cell repertoires in COVID-19. Method: immunoSEQ multiplex PCR; TCRdb's copy keeps in-frame clones and lacks some. The table lists roughly 200,000 clones, 70% to 90% of them singletons, with 20% to 25% in the top ten. The specimen sequenced was peripheral blood. The origin of the receptors is a man between 60 and 75 years old with active or convalescent COVID-19. The CDR3 runs from the conserved cysteine through the conserved F or W. A D gene is named only where the DNA matches it firmly. Only part of the rows carry a size: once, few, many, or a class if the clone is expanded.

CDR3 protein: CASSFPQGERAEAFF
CDR3 DNA: TGTGCCAGCAGCTTCCCACAGGGAGAACGGGCTGAAGCTTTCTTT
D gene: -
J gene: TRBJ1-1
V gene: TRBV5-6
clone size: -

CDR3 protein: CASSYGDSYYNSPLHF
CDR3 DNA: TGTGCCAGCAGTTACGGGGACAGCTACTATAATTCACCCCTCCACTTT
D gene: TRBD1
J gene: TRBJ1-6
V gene: TRBV6-5
clone size: -

CDR3 protein: CASSLLAENTEAFF
CDR3 DNA: TGTGCCAGCAGCTTATTAGCAGAGAACACTGAAGCTTTCTTT
D gene: -
J gene: TRBJ1-1
V gene: TRBV11-2
clone size: -

CDR3 protein: CATKRQGNTEAFF
CDR3 DNA: TGTGCCACCAAAAGACAGGGGAACACTGAAGCTTTCTTT
D gene: TRBD1
J gene: TRBJ1-1
V gene: TRBV19
clone size: -

CDR3 protein: CASSQAYQETQYF
CDR3 DNA: TGCGCCAGCAGCCAAGCCTATCAAGAGACCCAGTACTTC
D gene: -
J gene: TRBJ2-5
V gene: TRBV4-1
clone size: -

CDR3 protein: CASSEFRGRHTDTQYF
CDR3 DNA: TGTGCCAGCAGTGAATTCAGGGGGCGCCACACAGATACGCAGTATTTT
D gene: TRBD1
J gene: TRBJ2-3
V gene: TRBV6-1
clone size: -

CDR3 protein: CASSTGGAGNQPQHF
CDR3 DNA: TGTGCCAGCTCCACGGGGGGGGCTGGAAATCAGCCCCAGCATTTT
D gene: -
J gene: TRBJ1-5
V gene: TRBV2
clone size: -

CDR3 protein: CASSLSAGGYGYTF
CDR3 DNA: TGCGCCAGCAGCTTGTCGGCAGGGGGATATGGCTACACCTTC
D gene: TRBD1
J gene: TRBJ1-2
V gene: TRBV5-1
clone size: -

CDR3 protein: CASRPRSGGEETQYF
CDR3 DNA: TGTGCCAGCAGGCCCCGAAGCGGGGGGGAAGAGACCCAGTACTTC
D gene: TRBD2
J gene: TRBJ2-5
V gene: TRBV2
clone size: -

CDR3 protein: CASSLGQGAGYEQYF
CDR3 DNA: TGTGCCAGCAGCTTAGGACAGGGGGCAGGCTACGAGCAGTACTTC
D gene: TRBD1
J gene: TRBJ2-7
V gene: TRBV7-6
clone size: few

CDR3 protein: CASSSRGGPINEQFF
CDR3 DNA: TGTGCCAGCAGCTCGCGGGGGGGCCCTATAAATGAGCAGTTCTTC
D gene: TRBD2
J gene: TRBJ2-1
V gene: TRBV11-2
clone size: -

CDR3 protein: CASSTSTGFHEQYF
CDR3 DNA: TGTGCCAGCAGCACTTCCACAGGGTTCCACGAGCAGTACTTC
D gene: -
J gene: TRBJ2-7
V gene: TRBV7-2
clone size: once

CDR3 protein: CAFAGTLETQYF
CDR3 DNA: TGTGCCTTCGCCGGGACTTTGGAGACCCAGTACTTC
D gene: -
J gene: TRBJ2-5
V gene: TRBV30
clone size: -

CDR3 protein: CASSYPGTSTNEQFF
CDR3 DNA: TGTGCCAGCAGTTACCCCGGGACTAGCACCAATGAGCAGTTCTTC
D gene: TRBD2
J gene: TRBJ2-1
V gene: TRBV5-4
clone size: -

CDR3 protein: CASSLAAGPPDEQYF
CDR3 DNA: TGCGCCAGCAGCTTGGCGGCAGGCCCCCCGGACGAGCAGTACTTC
D gene: -
J gene: TRBJ2-7
V gene: TRBV5-1
clone size: once

CDR3 protein: CASSPPGRPVITGELFF
CDR3 DNA: TGTGCCAGCAGCCCACCGGGAAGGCCCGTTATTACCGGGGAGCTGTTTTTT
D gene: -
J gene: TRBJ2-2
V gene: TRBV5-5
clone size: -

CDR3 protein: CASSRMGRQGLGETQYF
CDR3 DNA: TGTGCCAGCAGTAGGATGGGAAGACAGGGACTCGGAGAGACCCAGTACTTC
D gene: -
J gene: TRBJ2-5
V gene: TRBV5-4
clone size: -

CDR3 protein: CASRSGADATEAFF
CDR3 DNA: TGTGCCAGCAGGAGTGGAGCTGATGCCACTGAAGCTTTCTTT
D gene: -
J gene: TRBJ1-1
V gene: TRBV6-5
clone size: -

CDR3 protein: CASKPEDYIEETQYF
CDR3 DNA: TGTGCCAGCAAACCGGAGGACTATATAGAGGAGACCCAGTACTTC
D gene: -
J gene: TRBJ2-5
V gene: TRBV25-1
clone size: -

CDR3 protein: CASSLGGVYEQYF
CDR3 DNA: TGTGCCAGCAGCTTAGGAGGGGTCTACGAGCAGTACTTC
D gene: -
J gene: TRBJ2-7
V gene: TRBV7-3
clone size: -

CDR3 protein: CASNRGGSNQPQHF
CDR3 DNA: TGTGCCAGCAATAGGGGGGGCTCCAATCAGCCCCAGCATTTT
D gene: -
J gene: TRBJ1-5
V gene: TRBV19
clone size: -

CDR3 protein: CASSLGGIQYGYTF
CDR3 DNA: TGCGCCAGCAGCTTGGGTGGCATACAATATGGCTACACCTTC
D gene: -
J gene: TRBJ1-2
V gene: TRBV5-1
clone size: once

CDR3 protein: CASSTGQGAQSYGYTF
CDR3 DNA: TGTGCCAGCAGCACGGGACAGGGGGCGCAAAGCTATGGCTACACCTTC
D gene: TRBD1
J gene: TRBJ1-2
V gene: TRBV7-2
clone size: -

CDR3 protein: CATSDSRGRGGYTF
CDR3 DNA: TGTGCCACCAGTGATTCCAGGGGGCGGGGTGGCTACACCTTC
D gene: TRBD1
J gene: TRBJ1-2
V gene: TRBV24-1
clone size: -

CDR3 protein: CASSLPGVNNEQFF
CDR3 DNA: TGTGCCAGCAGTTTACCGGGAGTCAACAATGAGCAGTTCTTC
D gene: -
J gene: TRBJ2-1
V gene: TRBV27
clone size: few

CDR3 protein: CASSIGLAGPRSTDTQYF
CDR3 DNA: TGTGCCAGTAGTATCGGGCTAGCGGGTCCTCGTAGCACAGATACGCAGTATTTT
D gene: TRBD2
J gene: TRBJ2-3
V gene: TRBV19
clone size: -

CDR3 protein: CASSKLAGGPTDTQYF
CDR3 DNA: TGTGCCAGCAGTAAGCTAGCGGGGGGGCCAACAGATACGCAGTATTTT
D gene: TRBD2
J gene: TRBJ2-3
V gene: TRBV2
clone size: -

CDR3 protein: CASSSTGNTEAFF
CDR3 DNA: TGTGCCAGTAGTTCAACAGGGAACACTGAAGCTTTCTTT
D gene: -
J gene: TRBJ1-1
V gene: TRBV19
clone size: once

CDR3 protein: CASSVRAGGNNEQFF
CDR3 DNA: TGTGCCAGCAGCGTACGGGCGGGGGGTAACAATGAGCAGTTCTTC
D gene: TRBD2
J gene: TRBJ2-1
V gene: TRBV9
clone size: -

CDR3 protein: CSASSMGGNNQPQHF
CDR3 DNA: TGCAGTGCTAGTAGTATGGGGGGGAACAATCAGCCCCAGCATTTT
D gene: -
J gene: TRBJ1-5
V gene: TRBV20-1
clone size: -

CDR3 protein: CAISEDLAGGPKTQYF
CDR3 DNA: TGTGCCATCAGTGAAGACCTAGCGGGGGGGCCTAAGACCCAGTACTTC
D gene: TRBD2
J gene: TRBJ2-5
V gene: TRBV10-3
clone size: -

CDR3 protein: CASSEGTGMETQYF
CDR3 DNA: TGTGCCAGCAGTGAAGGGACAGGGATGGAGACCCAGTACTTC
D gene: TRBD1
J gene: TRBJ2-5
V gene: TRBV2
clone size: -

CDR3 protein: CAISASMGQGETQYF
CDR3 DNA: TGTGCCATCAGTGCGAGTATGGGACAGGGAGAGACCCAGTACTTC
D gene: TRBD1
J gene: TRBJ2-5
V gene: TRBV10-3
clone size: -

CDR3 protein: CASSQERGNEQFF
CDR3 DNA: TGCGCCAGCAGCCAAGAACGGGGCAATGAGCAGTTCTTC
D gene: -
J gene: TRBJ2-1
V gene: TRBV4-1
clone size: -

CDR3 protein: CASSQVGGGSYNEQFF
CDR3 DNA: TGTGCCAGCAGCCAAGTCGGGGGGGGCTCCTACAATGAGCAGTTCTTC
D gene: TRBD2
J gene: TRBJ2-1
V gene: TRBV3-1/TRBV3-2
clone size: -

CDR3 protein: CAWSISGGWYYEQYF
CDR3 DNA: TGTGCCTGGAGTATATCGGGGGGGTGGTACTACGAGCAGTACTTC
D gene: TRBD2
J gene: TRBJ2-7
V gene: TRBV30
clone size: many

CDR3 protein: CSVEDTGGVGTEAFF
CDR3 DNA: TGCAGCGTTGAAGATACAGGGGGTGTTGGCACTGAAGCTTTCTTT
D gene: TRBD1
J gene: TRBJ1-1
V gene: TRBV29-1
clone size: -

CDR3 protein: CSVEAGFSGNTIYF
CDR3 DNA: TGCAGCGTTGAGGCAGGGTTCTCTGGAAACACCATATATTTT
D gene: -
J gene: TRBJ1-3
V gene: TRBV29-1
clone size: -

CDR3 protein: CRQDREGVHEQYF
CDR3 DNA: TGCAGACAAGACCGGGAGGGAGTACACGAGCAGTACTTC
D gene: TRBD2
J gene: TRBJ2-7
V gene: TRBV29-1
clone size: -

CDR3 protein: CASSWASYGYTF
CDR3 DNA: TGTGCCAGTAGCTGGGCGAGCTATGGCTACACCTTC
D gene: -
J gene: TRBJ1-2
V gene: TRBV7-2
clone size: -

CDR3 protein: CASSQRQGARDEQFF
CDR3 DNA: TGTGCCAGCAGCCAACGACAGGGGGCAAGGGATGAGCAGTTCTTC
D gene: TRBD1
J gene: TRBJ2-1
V gene: TRBV3-1/TRBV3-2
clone size: few

CDR3 protein: CASSKPLRNGEPQHF
CDR3 DNA: TGTGCCAGTAGTAAGCCCCTGCGGAACGGGGAGCCCCAGCATTTT
D gene: -
J gene: TRBJ1-5
V gene: TRBV19
clone size: -

CDR3 protein: CASSLWGGGSKSEQFF
CDR3 DNA: TGTGCCAGCAGTTTATGGGGCGGGGGGTCAAAGAGTGAGCAGTTCTTC
D gene: TRBD2
J gene: TRBJ2-1
V gene: TRBV27
clone size: -

CDR3 protein: CASSADILVGYGYTF
CDR3 DNA: TGTGCCAGCAGCGCGGACATCTTAGTGGGCTATGGCTACACCTTC
D gene: -
J gene: TRBJ1-2
V gene: TRBV9
clone size: few

CDR3 protein: CASDRNFNSPLHF
CDR3 DNA: TGTGCCAGCGACAGGAACTTCAATTCACCCCTCCACTTT
D gene: -
J gene: TRBJ1-6
V gene: TRBV6-5
clone size: once

CDR3 protein: CASSSRQEQFF
CDR3 DNA: TGTGCCAGCAGTTCCAGACAGGAGCAGTTCTTC
D gene: -
J gene: TRBJ2-1
V gene: TRBV12-3/TRBV12-4
clone size: -

CDR3 protein: CAISGPGTRSETQYF
CDR3 DNA: TGTGCCATCAGTGGCCCCGGGACTAGGTCAGAGACCCAGTACTTC
D gene: TRBD2
J gene: TRBJ2-5
V gene: TRBV10-3
clone size: -

CDR3 protein: CASTRDRLGLYEQYF
CDR3 DNA: TGTGCCAGCACCAGAGACAGGCTAGGGCTCTACGAGCAGTACTTC
D gene: -
J gene: TRBJ2-7
V gene: TRBV6-5
clone size: -

CDR3 protein: CSVLRSDTITGELFF
CDR3 DNA: TGCAGCGTTTTAAGATCGGACACCATCACCGGGGAGCTGTTTTTT
D gene: -
J gene: TRBJ2-2
V gene: TRBV29-1
clone size: -

CDR3 protein: CASSLTLTGYNEQFF
CDR3 DNA: TGTGCCAGCAGCTTAACTTTGACAGGGTATAATGAGCAGTTCTTC
D gene: TRBD1
J gene: TRBJ2-1
V gene: TRBV7-3
clone size: -

CDR3 protein: CASSLVAGQGGYGYTF
CDR3 DNA: TGTGCCAGCAGCTTAGTTGCCGGACAGGGGGGCTATGGCTACACCTTC
D gene: TRBD1
J gene: TRBJ1-2
V gene: TRBV11-2
clone size: -

CDR3 protein: CASSSLGVGNTIYF
CDR3 DNA: TGCGCCAGCAGCTCCTTGGGAGTTGGAAACACCATATATTTT
D gene: -
J gene: TRBJ1-3
V gene: TRBV5-1
clone size: few

CDR3 protein: CASRDSVGGNGYTF
CDR3 DNA: TGTGCCAGCAGGGACTCGGTAGGGGGCAATGGCTACACCTTC
D gene: TRBD1
J gene: TRBJ1-2
V gene: TRBV6-5
clone size: -

CDR3 protein: CASSSTGTGAYYGYTF
CDR3 DNA: TGCGCCAGCAGCTCAACGGGGACAGGAGCCTACTATGGCTACACCTTC
D gene: TRBD1
J gene: TRBJ1-2
V gene: TRBV5-1
clone size: -